Sequencing of this TCR beta chain was carried out in a study of cytomegalovirus exposure and HLA in healthy donors. The PCR employed 60 Vbeta primers together with 13 Jbeta primers. Method: immunoSEQ multiplex PCR; TCRdb's copy keeps in-frame clones and lacks some. The data show 150,000 to 200,000 clones, 60% to 80% seen once. Overall study results and limits: Segments of the TCR beta V type were, in most cases, productive about 90% or about 30% of the time in an earlier analysis.

Germline V gene data show CDR1 as SGHDN and CDR2 as FVKESK. This CDR3 is built from 13 residues. The trim removed 1 base at V and 15 bases at J, leaving 7 bases unmatched. With regard to this clone: Its cognate antigen is unknown.

The V call is TRBV14, the J call TRBJ2-1, with 9 nucleotides matching TRBD1. Specimen: PBMCs. This clonotype originated in a man between 18 and 35 years old in good health and CMV-seropositive. The CDR3, as DNA: TGTGCCAGCAGCCAAGCCCGGGACAGGGAGGGGTTCTTC. Translated: CASSQARDREGFF.